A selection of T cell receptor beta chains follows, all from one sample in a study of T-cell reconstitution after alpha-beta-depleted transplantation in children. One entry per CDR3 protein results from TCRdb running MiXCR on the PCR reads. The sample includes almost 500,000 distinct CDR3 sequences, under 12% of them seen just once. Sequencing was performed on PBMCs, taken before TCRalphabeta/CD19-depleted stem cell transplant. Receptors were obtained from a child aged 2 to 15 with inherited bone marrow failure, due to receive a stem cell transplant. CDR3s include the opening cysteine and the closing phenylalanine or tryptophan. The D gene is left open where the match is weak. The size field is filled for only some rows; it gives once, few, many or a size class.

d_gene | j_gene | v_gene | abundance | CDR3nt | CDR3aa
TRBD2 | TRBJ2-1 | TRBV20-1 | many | TGCAGTGCTAGAAGACTAGCGGGAGATTACAATGAGCAGTTCTTC | CSARRLAGDYNEQFF
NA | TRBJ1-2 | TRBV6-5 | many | TGTGCCAGCAGTTCATATCGACAGAGTAACTATGGCTACACCTTC | CASSSYRQSNYGYTF
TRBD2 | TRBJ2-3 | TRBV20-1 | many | TGCAGTGCTAGCTTGGCGGGAGGGTTGCCAGATACGCAGTATTTT | CSASLAGGLPDTQYF
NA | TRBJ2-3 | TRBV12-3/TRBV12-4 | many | TGTGCCAGCGGTTGGGCACTAGATACGCAGTATTTT | CASGWALDTQYF
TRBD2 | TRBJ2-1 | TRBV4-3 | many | TGCGCCAGCAGCCAAGAGGGCAGCGGGACTCCATTTAGCAATGAGCAGTTCTTC | CASSQEGSGTPFSNEQFF
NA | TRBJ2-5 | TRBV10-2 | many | TGCGCCAGCAGGGGACACGGACCGGGGGAGACCCAGTACTTC | CASRGHGPGETQYF
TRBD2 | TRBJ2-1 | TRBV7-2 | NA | TGTGCCAGCAGCTTCGTGGTGGCGGGAGTAGGGGATGAGCAGTTCTTC | CASSFVVAGVGDEQFF
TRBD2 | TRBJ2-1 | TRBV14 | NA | TGTGCCAGCAGCCACGTGACTAGCGGGAGGTGGGATGAGCAGTTCTTC | CASSHVTSGRWDEQFF
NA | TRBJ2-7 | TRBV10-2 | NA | TGCGCCAGCAGTGCTAGCTTGGATGTCAGGGGAGGCTACGAGCAGTACTTC | CASSASLDVRGGYEQYF
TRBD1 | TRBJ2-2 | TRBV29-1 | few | TGCAGCGCCGCTGGGACAGGGGGAAACACCGGGGAGCTGTTTTTT | CSAAGTGGNTGELFF
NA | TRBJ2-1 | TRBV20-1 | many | TGCAGTGCTAGAGATTCACCGAGTCGTTATGAGCAGTTCTTC | CSARDSPSRYEQFF